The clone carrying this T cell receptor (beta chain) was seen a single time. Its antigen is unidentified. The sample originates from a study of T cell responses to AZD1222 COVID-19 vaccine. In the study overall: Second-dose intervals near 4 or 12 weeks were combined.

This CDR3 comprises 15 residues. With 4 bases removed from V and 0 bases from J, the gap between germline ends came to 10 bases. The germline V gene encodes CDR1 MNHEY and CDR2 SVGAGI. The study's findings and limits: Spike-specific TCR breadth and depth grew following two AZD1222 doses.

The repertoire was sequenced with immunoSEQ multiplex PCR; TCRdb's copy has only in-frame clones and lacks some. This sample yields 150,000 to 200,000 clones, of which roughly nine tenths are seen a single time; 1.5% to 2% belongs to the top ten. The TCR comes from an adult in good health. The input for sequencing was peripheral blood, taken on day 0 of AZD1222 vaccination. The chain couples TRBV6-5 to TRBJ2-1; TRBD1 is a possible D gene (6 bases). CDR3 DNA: TGTGCCAGCAGTTCACAGGGATACTCCTACAATGAGCAGTTCTTC. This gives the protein CASSSQGYSYNEQFF.